This T cell receptor beta chain was captured by sequencing in a study of blood T cell repertoires in COVID-19. Study context: Acute-phase and convalescent COVID-19 samples originated in the United States, Italy and Spain. Sample material is recorded as cDNA or gDNA derived from T cells, B-cell-depleted T cells, or PBMCs.

Per germline, CDR1 KGHSH and CDR2 LQKENI. V dropped 4 bases and J dropped 4; count of bases not matched to a gene: 10. The CDR3 length is 16 residues. In the study's own analysis: From reference gene primer amplification, estimates of nucleated cell counts were derived. Using immunoSEQ multiplex PCR, the repertoire was profiled, and TCRdb retains in-frame clones only, with some absent. For V, J and clone size, that table is used; D and trimming come from the DNA. The profile shows around 150,000 clones, 87% of them singletons. This receptor was obtained from a woman in her sixties or seventies with active or convalescent COVID-19. The genes are TRBV18 and TRBJ2-7; 10 nucleotides agree with TRBD1. Material for sequencing was peripheral blood. The CDR3 sequence is CASSRSRQGASYEQYF. CDR3 nucleotide sequence: TGTGCCAGCTCACGGAGTCGACAGGGGGCATCTTACGAGCAGTACTTC.